This T cell receptor (beta chain) was documented in a study of OX40 agonist ivuxolimab in advanced cancers. Overall study results and limits: Clonal expansion was seen in CD4+ and CD8+ blood T cells by week 6 at 0.1 to 3.0 mg/kg.

The data were produced by immunoSEQ multiplex PCR, yet TCRdb's version contains in-frame clones alone and is incomplete. This repertoire shows about 61,000 clones, around 83% found once; its top ten account for less than 3.5%. Germline assignment: CDR1 SGHTA and CDR2 FQGTGA. The CDR3 sequence is 14 residues long. Trimming removed 3 bases from V and 4 bases from J, with 13 bases in between. This clone was seen only once. The target antigen is unknown. The chain is built from TRBV7-3 and TRBJ2-7; TRBD2 might be the D (7 bases). The material sequenced was CD4+ or CD8+ T cells sorted from blood, taken in a trial of the OX40 agonist ivuxolimab. The clonotype originates from an adult with an advanced solid tumor such as melanoma, head and neck, liver or kidney cancer. This CDR3 reads CASSFGGPGYEQYF. CDR3 sequence (DNA): TGTGCCAGCAGCTTCGGGGGGCCAGGGTACGAGCAGTACTTC.